This T cell receptor beta chain was sequenced for a study of blood T cell repertoires in COVID-19. Background on the study: Researchers got acute and convalescent COVID-19 samples from the United States, Italy and Spain.

Per the original data handling: Reference gene primers were amplified, and this amplification served to estimate nucleated cell counts. Profiled with immunoSEQ multiplex PCR; TCRdb holds only in-frame clones, not every one. V and J calls and clone size are those listed in that table; D and trimming were worked out from the DNA. The sample consists of a few hundred thousand clones, more than 65% of them appearing once. This clone was seen just once. Sequencing used peripheral blood. The receptor was isolated from a woman aged 18 to 35 with acute or convalescent COVID-19.

In DNA, the CDR3 is TGTGCCAGTAGTGGGCTGCCTCTCTATGAAGCTTTCTTT. This translates into CASSGLPLYEAFF. The chain is built from TRBV19 and TRBJ1-1; D is uncertain. CDR1 LNHDA and CDR2 SQIVND come from the germline V gene (reference sequence). This CDR3 has 13 amino acids. V was cut by 5 bases and J by 7 bases, with 14 bases left in between.